These T cell receptor beta chains were read from a single sample in a study of T-cell reconstitution after alpha-beta-depleted transplantation in children. TCRdb called the PCR reads again in MiXCR, with one record for every CDR3 protein. This table has 500,000 or so distinct CDR3 sequences, about 10% appearing once. The sequenced sample was PBMCs, mostly from graft donor cells, obtained 180 days after TCRalphabeta/CD19-depleted stem cell transplant. The receptors come from a female patient between 2 and 15 years old who had a stem cell transplant for aplastic anemia, so the T cells may come from the graft donor. Each CDR3 is given with its conserved first and last residue. D genes are given only for firm matches. A clone size is listed for some rows: how often the clone was seen (once, few, many), or a class if it is expanded.

j_gene | d_gene | v_gene | abundance | CDR3aa | CDR3nt
TRBJ2-1 | TRBD2 | TRBV6-1 | few | CASSNRPSGPNPPFF | TGTGCCAGCAGCAACAGGCCTAGCGGGCCCAATCCCCCGTTCTTC
TRBJ2-2 | . | TRBV6-4 | many | CASSSLGKDSHTGELFF | TGTGCCAGCAGTAGCCTGGGCAAGGATAGCCACACCGGGGAGCTGTTTTTT
TRBJ1-5 | TRBD1 | TRBV7-6 | few | CASSLEGSTGHQPQHF | TGTGCCAGCAGCTTAGAAGGGTCGACAGGGCATCAGCCCCAGCATTTT
TRBJ1-1 | . | TRBV7-8 | . | CASSLGRTVIREAFF | TGTGCCAGCAGCTTAGGACGGACGGTTATAAGGGAAGCTTTCTTT
TRBJ2-5 | . | TRBV7-3 | few | CASSPSTLQETQYF | TGTGCCAGCAGCCCATCGACACTCCAAGAGACCCAGTACTTC
TRBJ1-2 | . | TRBV28 | few | CASRGLNYGYTF | TGTGCCAGCAGGGGACTAAACTATGGCTACACCTTC
TRBJ2-5 | . | TRBV20-1 | few | CSATYPLLHAKETQYF | TGCAGTGCTACCTACCCCCTCCTACATGCTAAAGAGACCCAGTACTTC
TRBJ2-1 | TRBD2 | TRBV18 | . | CASSPVAGGKSYNEQFF | TGTGCCAGCTCACCAGTCGCGGGAGGGAAGTCCTACAATGAGCAGTTCTTC
TRBJ2-3 | TRBD2 | TRBV7-8 | . | CASSPRFQVTSGRADTQYF | TGTGCCAGCAGCCCTAGGTTTCAGGTGACTAGCGGGAGGGCAGATACGCAGTATTTT
TRBJ2-6 | . | TRBV9 | . | CASSVSREGTYLEANVLTF | TGTGCCAGCAGCGTATCCCGAGAAGGGACATACCTCGAGGCCAACGTCCTGACTTTC
TRBJ1-5 | . | TRBV27 | few | CASSLLADNQPQHF | TGTGCCAGCAGTTTACTTGCAGACAATCAGCCCCAGCATTTT
TRBJ2-2 | . | TRBV7-6 | few | CASSLGQGSSGELFF | TGTGCCAGCAGCTTAGGTCAGGGGAGCTCCGGGGAGCTGTTTTTT
TRBJ2-5 | . | TRBV10-3 | once | CANSARTAQETQYF | TGTGCCAACAGTGCCCGGACAGCCCAAGAGACCCAGTACTTC
TRBJ2-1 | . | TRBV18 | . | CASSGTLNEQFF | TGTGCCAGCTCCGGGACCCTCAATGAGCAGTTCTTC
TRBJ2-1 | . | TRBV24-1 | many | CATSGGSWNEQFF | TGTGCCACCAGTGGAGGGAGCTGGAATGAGCAGTTCTTC
TRBJ2-1 | TRBD2 | TRBV5-1 | . | CASSLDSGSGWRQFF | TGCGCCAGCAGCTTGGACAGCGGGAGTGGGTGGAGGCAGTTCTTC
TRBJ2-7 | . | TRBV5-6 | . | CASSWDGPYEQYF | TGTGCCAGCAGCTGGGACGGGCCCTACGAGCAGTACTTC
TRBJ2-6 | . | TRBV28 | many | CASSLSGSGANVLTF | TGTGCCAGCAGTTTATCCGGCTCTGGGGCCAACGTCCTGACTTTC
TRBJ2-2 | . | TRBV7-2 | many | CASSRISRDPSGELFF | TGTGCCAGCAGCCGTATAAGCCGGGACCCCAGCGGGGAGCTGTTTTTT
TRBJ2-7 | TRBD2 | TRBV12-3/TRBV12-4 | . | CASSSGPAGEYF | TGTGCCAGCAGCTCCGGCCCCGCGGGGGAGTACTTC
TRBJ2-7 | TRBD1 | TRBV4-1 | . | CASSREQGGGVLYEQYF | TGCGCCAGCAGCCGCGAACAGGGGGGCGGCGTCCTATACGAGCAGTACTTC
TRBJ1-1 | TRBD1 | TRBV5-1 | . | CASSFDRGGTEAFF | TGCGCCAGCAGTTTTGACAGGGGGGGCACTGAAGCTTTCTTT
TRBJ1-4 | . | TRBV12-3/TRBV12-4 | few | CASSFVAFRTRLFF | TGTGCCAGCAGTTTTGTGGCATTCCGGACCCGTCTGTTTTTT
TRBJ1-1 | . | TRBV7-2 | . | CASNLFNTEAFF | TGTGCCAGCAACTTATTTAACACTGAAGCTTTCTTT
TRBJ1-2 | . | TRBV30 | . | CASPAQMNYGYTF | TGTGCCTCCCCGGCGCAGATGAACTATGGCTACACCTTC
TRBJ1-4 | . | TRBV20-1 | . | CSAREVDATNEKLFF | TGCAGTGCTAGAGAAGTAGACGCAACTAATGAAAAACTGTTTTTT
TRBJ2-7 | . | TRBV4-2 | . | CASSQDTASATYEQYF | TGTGCCAGCAGCCAAGATACGGCTAGCGCCACCTACGAGCAGTACTTC
TRBJ2-3 | . | TRBV4-3 | . | CASSQDGGGTRTDTQYF | TGCGCCAGCAGCCAAGATGGGGGCGGGACCCGCACAGATACGCAGTATTTT
TRBJ2-6 | . | TRBV6-5 | . | CASSYGLDSGANVLTF | TGTGCCAGCAGTTACGGGCTAGACTCTGGGGCCAACGTCCTGACTTTC
TRBJ1-2 | . | TRBV15 | few | CATSSTGYGYTF | TGTGCCACCAGCAGTACAGGGTATGGCTACACCTTC
TRBJ1-6 | . | TRBV28 | few | CASSPTVREHSPLHF | TGTGCCAGCAGTCCTACTGTCAGGGAGCATTCACCCCTCCACTTT
TRBJ2-1 | TRBD1 | TRBV19 | few | CASSYGTGVNEQFF | TGTGCCAGTAGTTATGGGACAGGGGTCAATGAGCAGTTCTTC
TRBJ1-2 | TRBD1 | TRBV5-1 | many | CASSLRTPTPGQGAYGYTF | TGCGCCAGCAGCTTGAGGACCCCCACACCGGGACAGGGAGCATATGGCTACACCTTC
TRBJ2-1 | TRBD2 | TRBV5-1 | few | CASSLAGQSYNEQFF | TGCGCCAGCAGTCTAGCGGGCCAGTCCTACAATGAGCAGTTCTTC
TRBJ2-5 | . | TRBV7-2 | many | CASSLASTSDSVAQYF | TGTGCCAGCAGCTTAGCATCAACCTCAGACTCGGTAGCCCAGTACTTC
TRBJ2-1 | . | TRBV20-1 | . | CSASTSWYNEQFF | TGCAGTGCCTCCACTAGCTGGTACAATGAGCAGTTCTTC
TRBJ2-3 | . | TRBV11-2 | . | CASSLPSVGFNLDTQYF | TGTGCCAGCAGCTTACCTTCTGTGGGGTTCAATTTGGATACGCAGTATTTT
TRBJ2-1 | . | TRBV27 | . | CASSLHPDGMGGNEQFF | TGTGCCAGCAGTTTACACCCGGACGGGATGGGGGGCAATGAGCAGTTCTTC
TRBJ1-4 | . | TRBV20-1 | many | CSAMRTTNEKLFF | TGCAGTGCTATGAGAACAACTAATGAAAAACTGTTTTTT
TRBJ2-1 | . | TRBV12-3/TRBV12-4 | many | CASSLARQAPLIF | TGTGCCAGCAGTTTAGCGCGCCAGGCCCCCCTGATCTTC
TRBJ1-1 | . | TRBV6-2/TRBV6-3 | many | CASSPNRVSTEAFF | TGTGCCAGCAGCCCCAATAGGGTGAGCACTGAAGCTTTCTTT
TRBJ1-1 | . | TRBV29-1 | few | CSARDTGAPNTEAFF | TGCAGCGCCCGGGACACGGGCGCTCCGAACACTGAAGCTTTCTTT
TRBJ2-6 | . | TRBV12-3/TRBV12-4 | few | CASSSYPDSGANVLTF | TGTGCCAGCAGTTCCTATCCCGACTCTGGGGCCAACGTCCTGACTTTC
TRBJ2-3 | . | TRBV19 | . | CASRKQDPSTDTQYF | TGTGCCAGTAGAAAACAGGATCCCTCCACAGATACGCAGTATTTT
TRBJ2-5 | TRBD2 | TRBV4-3 | few | CASSPGLAGSETQYF | TGCGCCAGCAGCCCGGGACTAGCGGGAAGTGAGACCCAGTACTTC
TRBJ1-5 | . | TRBV20-1 | few | CSAQAEGWYEPQHF | TGCAGTGCTCAGGCAGAGGGGTGGTATGAGCCCCAGCATTTT
TRBJ2-3 | . | TRBV5-1 | . | CASSLGGVSDTQYF | TGCGCCAGCAGCTTGGGAGGCGTCTCGGATACGCAGTATTTT
TRBJ2-5 | TRBD2 | TRBV6-1 | . | CASSLAGGGGTQYF | TGTGCCAGCAGTCTAGCGGGAGGAGGCGGGACCCAGTACTTC
TRBJ2-1 | . | TRBV12-3/TRBV12-4 | many | CASTSGESSYNEQFF | TGTGCCAGCACCTCGGGGGAGAGCTCCTACAATGAGCAGTTCTTC
TRBJ1-1 | . | TRBV19 | few | CASRLSMNTEAFF | TGTGCCAGTAGATTAAGCATGAACACTGAAGCTTTCTTT
TRBJ1-1 | . | TRBV20-1 | few | CSAYPRDTEAFF | TGCAGTGCGTATCCCCGGGACACTGAAGCTTTCTTT
TRBJ2-1 | . | TRBV5-1 | many | CASSWITAPHEQFF | TGCGCCAGCAGCTGGATAACGGCACCCCATGAGCAGTTCTTC